These T cell receptor beta chains were read from a single sample in a study of blood T cell repertoires in COVID-19. The data were produced by immunoSEQ multiplex PCR, yet TCRdb's version contains in-frame clones alone and is incomplete. The sample comprises about 120,000 clones, around 89% of which are singletons, and around 4% rests with the top ten. The sequenced sample consisted of peripheral blood. The receptors were gathered from a woman between 55 and 75 years old with COVID-19, enrolled during active disease. Both conserved end residues are part of each CDR3. D genes are given only for firm matches. Clone size is given for some rows only: seen once, a few or many times, or a class if the clone is expanded.

abundance	d_gene	v_gene	j_gene	CDR3aa	CDR3nt
once	TRBD1	TRBV7-8	TRBJ1-1	CASHNRTGLNTEAFF	TGTGCCAGCCATAATCGGACAGGGCTAAACACTGAAGCTTTCTTT
.	TRBD1	TRBV19	TRBJ1-2	CASSIRGRRYGYTF	TGTGCCAGTAGTATAAGGGGGCGCCGTTATGGCTACACCTTC
.	.	TRBV2	TRBJ1-5	CASSETRTQLSNQPQHF	TGTGCCAGCAGTGAAACCAGGACACAACTTAGCAATCAGCCCCAGCATTTT
.	TRBD1	TRBV4-1	TRBJ1-3	CASSTGAGNTIYF	TGCGCCAGCAGCACAGGGGCCGGAAACACCATATATTTT
.	TRBD1	TRBV27	TRBJ2-3	CASSPPRTGVGGTDTQYF	TGTGCCAGCAGTCCACCCCGAACAGGGGTTGGGGGCACAGATACGCAGTATTTT
.	TRBD1	TRBV7-9	TRBJ1-2	CASSFPGIQGAHGYTF	TGTGCCAGCAGCTTCCCGGGAATACAGGGGGCTCATGGCTACACCTTC
.	.	TRBV3-1/TRBV3-2	TRBJ2-1	CASSQGYSEQFF	TGTGCCAGCAGCCAAGGTTACAGTGAGCAGTTCTTC
.	TRBD1	TRBV6-5	TRBJ1-5	CASSPQGWRPQHF	TGTGCCAGCAGTCCACAGGGGTGGCGGCCCCAGCATTTT
few	TRBD1	TRBV11-2	TRBJ2-7	CASSLVGPGQGLEQYF	TGTGCCAGCAGCTTAGTAGGACCGGGACAGGGGCTCGAGCAGTACTTC
.	TRBD1	TRBV27	TRBJ1-2	CASSFIGQGGIKNYGYTF	TGTGCCAGCAGTTTCATCGGACAGGGGGGAATTAAAAACTATGGCTACACCTTC